This is a list of T cell receptor beta chains from one sample in a study of neurological immune-mediated disorders. MiXCR, applied by TCRdb to the 5' RACE reads, yields one record per CDR3 protein. This sample carries around 38,000 distinct CDR3 sequences, 14% of them seen once, and the ten largest clones take roughly 3.4%. What was sequenced was CD4+ T cells from blood. These receptors all stem from a woman between 55 and 75 years old with HTLV-1-associated myelopathy (HAM/TSP). Each CDR3 is given with its conserved first and last residue. The D gene is left open where the match is weak.

TRBV18	15	-	TRBJ2-3	CASSPGAGRTDTQYF
TRBV20-1	13	TRBD1	TRBJ1-2	CSAQDRPNYGYTF
TRBV20-1	16	TRBD2	TRBJ2-2	CSATTSGRTNTGELFF
TRBV20-1	16	TRBD1	TRBJ2-1	CSASHGTGASYNEQFF
TRBV20-1	14	TRBD1	TRBJ1-1	CSAADSRRDSEAFF
TRBV20-1	15	TRBD1	TRBJ2-2	CSASRQGAYTGELFF
TRBV5-1	19	-	TRBJ2-6	CASSLIFFLGGSGANVLTF
TRBV27	16	TRBD1	TRBJ2-1	CASSPRGRRSYNEQFF
TRBV7-2	14	-	TRBJ2-2	CASSLAYLAGELFF
TRBV30	16	TRBD1	TRBJ1-2	CAWRKVGQGLNYGYTF
TRBV25-1	14	-	TRBJ2-3	CASSGGFQTDTQYF
TRBV25-1	14	-	TRBJ2-1	CASSGLDRYNEQFF
TRBV14	16	-	TRBJ2-7	CASSQREGGWGAEQYF
TRBV2	14	TRBD1	TRBJ2-3	CASRRTGPTDTQYF
TRBV7-2	14	TRBD1	TRBJ1-4	CASSLTGGYEKLFF
TRBV4-2	16	TRBD1	TRBJ1-2	CASSQGDRGANYGYTF
TRBV28	15	-	TRBJ1-2	CASSLTGEEVYGYTF
TRBV19	13	-	TRBJ1-1	CASSQKLNTEAFF
TRBV24-1	13	-	TRBJ2-3	CATSDGATDTQYF
TRBV27	14	-	TRBJ2-1	CASSVSRLNNEQFF